These 20 T cell receptor beta chains were sequenced from one sample in a study of blood T cell repertoires in COVID-19. Assay used: immunoSEQ multiplex PCR; TCRdb lists only in-frame clones, some missing. The data show about 330,000 clones, 80% to 90% seen once. What was sequenced was PBMCs or T cells enriched from blood (not recorded which). The receptors derive from a man younger than 40 who had recovered from COVID-19.

The CDR3 coding sequence is TGTGCCTGGAGTGAGACAAATTACAATGAGCAGTTCTTC. It encodes CAWSETNYNEQFF. The chain couples TRBV30 to TRBJ2-1, with D hard to call. Germline CDR1 is GTSNPN and CDR2 is SVGIG (reference sequence). This CDR3 is built from 13 residues. Trimming shortened V by 1 base and J by 4 bases, and 8 bases separated the two germline ends.

This clone has a handful of counts. The chain is built from TRBV18 and TRBJ2-2, with D uncertain. This CDR3 is built from 14 residues. Germline loops: CDR1 KGHSH, CDR2 LQKENI. Trimming took off 3 bases at V and 2 bases at J, with 7 bases between the two ends. The CDR3 here is CASSPERNTGELFF. CDR3 nucleotides: TGTGCCAGCTCACCGGAGCGTAACACCGGGGAGCTGTTTTTT.

This chain links TRBV2 with TRBJ1-5, with a weak D call TRBD1 (5 bases). CDR1 and CDR2 (germline): SNHLY, FYNNEI. There are 14 residues in the CDR3. V lost 2 bases and J lost 6, with 11 bases in between. CDR3 amino acids: CASSERQGFQPQHF. DNA for the CDR3: TGTGCCAGCAGTGAAAGGCAGGGCTTTCAGCCCCAGCATTTT.

The V gene is TRBV25-1, the J gene TRBJ1-6, with D uncertain. The CDR3 is 12 residues long. CDR1 and CDR2 (germline): MGHDK, SYGVNS. V dropped 3 bases and J dropped 8 bases, with 5 bases sitting between them. The CDR3 loop is CASSEGDSPLHF. The CDR3 nucleotides read TGTGCCAGCAGTGAGGGAGATTCACCCCTCCACTTT.

This clone was observed once. The chain recombines TRBV28 with TRBJ2-5, with D possibly being TRBD1 (6 bases). Germline CDR1 is MDHEN and CDR2 is SYDVKM. V lost 6 bases and J 4 bases, leaving 12 bases between the germline ends. The CDR3 loop spans 13 amino acids. CDR3 in amino acids: CASSLGTIETQYF. The CDR3 bases are TGTGCCAGCAGCCTCGGGACAATAGAGACCCAGTACTTC.

The chain employs TRBV10-3 and TRBJ1-5; TRBD1 agrees at 8 bases. V lost 10 bases to trimming and J lost 4 bases; unmatched junction nucleotides: 3. The CDR3 has 12 amino acids. Germline V lookup: CDR1 ENHRY, CDR2 SYGVKD. CDR3 sequence: CASRQGNQPQHF. The CDR3 coding sequence is TGTGCCAGCCGACAGGGGAATCAGCCCCAGCATTTT.

The genes are TRBV28 and TRBJ1-6, with 11 nucleotides matching TRBD1. There are 14 residues in the CDR3. The V and J ends lost 3 bases and 9 bases, in that order; junction bases with no gene match: 1. From germline, CDR1 is MDHEN and CDR2 SYDVKM. The CDR3, as DNA: TGTGCCAGCAGTTTTGGGACAGGGGGTTCACCCCTCCACTTT. It specifies CASSFGTGGSPLHF.

The CDR3 loop reads CASSTRTGGDNGYTF. The CDR3 nucleotides read TGTGCCAGTAGTACAAGGACAGGGGGCGATAATGGCTACACCTTC. The chain employs TRBV19 and TRBJ1-2; TRBD1 aligns across 11 bases. Trimming took 4 bases from V and 6 from J; bases not matched to a gene: 7. Germline CDR1 is LNHDA and CDR2 is SQIVND (reference sequence). The CDR3 length is 15 residues.

This rearrangement joins TRBV28 to TRBJ2-7, with 8 positions matching TRBD1. The CDR3 extends over 12 amino acids. Looked up from germline, CDR1 is MDHEN and CDR2 is SYDVKM. Trimming took 5 bases from V and 11 from J; bases not matched to a gene: 8. The CDR3 nucleotides are TGTGCCAGCAGTCCCGGACAGGGTGTAAAGTACTTC. Translated: CASSPGQGVKYF.

This clone was detected a few times. The chain employs TRBV6-4 and TRBJ1-6; no reliable D call. The CDR3 runs to 15 residues. The germline gives CDR1 MRHNA, CDR2 SNTAGT. V lost 5 bases, J lost 6 bases, and 14 bases lay in between. The CDR3 loop is CASSPGSTGNSPLHF. In DNA, the CDR3 is TGTGCCAGCAGTCCGGGTTCCACCGGTAATTCACCCCTCCACTTT.

V usage is TRBV28 and J usage is TRBJ2-3; D gene ambiguous. The CDR3 totals 12 residues. V gave up 6 bases and J gave up 5 bases, with 9 bases separating them. The germline V gene encodes CDR1 MDHEN and CDR2 SYDVKM. Written as DNA, the CDR3 is TGTGCCAGCAGCCAAGCAGGAGATACGCAGTATTTT. This sequence encodes CASSQAGDTQYF.

The V and J genes are TRBV10-2 and TRBJ2-1; TRBD2 agrees at 10 bases. The CDR3 loop spans 15 amino acids. Unmatched junction bases numbered 9, after V lost 6 bases and J lost 7 bases. Per the germline V gene, CDR1 is WSHSY and CDR2 is SAAADI. The CDR3 is CASRSSGGAINEQFF. In nucleotides, the CDR3 is TGCGCCAGCAGATCCAGCGGGGGGGCCATAAATGAGCAGTTCTTC.

The gene calls are TRBV2 and TRBJ2-1; 7 nucleotides line up with TRBD1. The CDR3 consists of 15 residues. Trimming at V came to 8 bases and at J to 4 bases, leaving 11 bases not matched to a gene. CDR1 and CDR2 from the germline V gene are SNHLY and FYNNEI. This chain's CDR3 is CASLPGQAGYNEQFF. The DNA of the CDR3 is TGTGCCAGCCTGCCAGGACAGGCCGGATACAATGAGCAGTTCTTC.

The chain carries TRBV28 and TRBJ2-2, with 8 bases fitting TRBD2. V lost 3 bases to trimming and J lost 0 bases; unmatched junction nucleotides: 9. CDR3 length equals 18 residues. Germline CDR1 is MDHEN and CDR2 is SYDVKM. This chain's CDR3 is CASSLSWLAGSNTGELFF. As DNA, the CDR3 is TGTGCCAGCAGTTTGTCCTGGCTAGCGGGTTCGAACACCGGGGAGCTGTTTTTT. Filled out from reference TRBV28 and TRBJ2-2, the complete variable domain reads DVKVTQSSRYLVKRTGEKVFLECVQDMDHENMFWYRQDPGLGLRLIYFSYDVKMKEKGDIPEGYSVSREKKERFSLILESASTNQTSMYLCASSLSWLAGSNTGELFFGEGSRLTVL.

J is TRBJ1-2 and V is TRBV6-5; D is unclear. From germline, CDR1 is MNHEY and CDR2 SVGAGI. The CDR3 covers 15 residues. Trimming pared 0 bases from V and 6 bases from J, leaving 14 bases between. This CDR3 reads CASSYSGQLGNGYTF. The CDR3 DNA reads as TGTGCCAGCAGTTACTCGGGCCAACTAGGTAATGGCTACACCTTC.

As concerns this clone: Within the sample, other DNA sequences also encode this same CDR3. The rearrangement joins TRBV18 to TRBJ1-5; 10 bases align to TRBD1. Germline CDR1 reads KGHSH; CDR2 reads LQKENI. CDR3 length: 15 amino acids. V lost 3 bases, J lost 7 bases, and 6 bases stayed unmatched. The CDR3 sequence: CASSPRQGAGQPQHF. CDR3 bases: TGTGCCAGCTCACCGAGACAGGGGGCTGGGCAGCCCCAGCATTTT.

This clone was detected only a few times. The chain recombines TRBV6-2 or TRBV6-3 with TRBJ2-2; 7 nucleotides align to TRBD2. Per germline, CDR1 MNHEY and CDR2 SVGEGT. The CDR3 has 15 amino acids. The junction had 6 bases not matched to a gene; V was cut back by 2 bases and J by 6 bases. The CDR3 spells CASSYVAGVAGELFF. The CDR3 coding sequence is TGTGCCAGCAGTTACGTGGCGGGGGTCGCCGGGGAGCTGTTTTTT.

The chain recombines TRBV12-3 or TRBV12-4 with TRBJ2-7, with a tentative D call TRBD1 (5 bases). Trimming took off 3 bases at V and 6 bases at J, with 12 bases between the two ends. The CDR3 has 13 residues. The DNA for the CDR3 is TGTGCCAGCAGTTTGGCAGGGTTCGTCGAGCAGTACTTC. Its translation is CASSLAGFVEQYF.

The chain couples TRBV19 to TRBJ2-7; the D is unclear. This CDR3 comprises 13 residues. Germline V gene data show CDR1 as LNHDA and CDR2 as SQIVND (reference sequence). The V and J ends lost 3 bases and 5 bases respectively, with 11 bases between them. The CDR3 sequence: CASSMGRVDEQYF. The CDR3 DNA reads TGTGCCAGTAGTATGGGTCGGGTCGACGAGCAGTACTTC.

CDR3 DNA sequence: TGTGCCACCAGCCGCGGACAGGTTTCCTACAATGAGCAGTTCTTC. It yields the protein CATSRGQVSYNEQFF. This chain uses TRBV15 with TRBJ2-1; the match to TRBD1 covers 7 bases. CDR1 LNHNV and CDR2 YYDKDF come from the germline V gene (reference sequence). The CDR3 consists of 15 residues. After removal of 5 bases from V and 1 base from J, the junction contained 5 bases not matched to a gene.